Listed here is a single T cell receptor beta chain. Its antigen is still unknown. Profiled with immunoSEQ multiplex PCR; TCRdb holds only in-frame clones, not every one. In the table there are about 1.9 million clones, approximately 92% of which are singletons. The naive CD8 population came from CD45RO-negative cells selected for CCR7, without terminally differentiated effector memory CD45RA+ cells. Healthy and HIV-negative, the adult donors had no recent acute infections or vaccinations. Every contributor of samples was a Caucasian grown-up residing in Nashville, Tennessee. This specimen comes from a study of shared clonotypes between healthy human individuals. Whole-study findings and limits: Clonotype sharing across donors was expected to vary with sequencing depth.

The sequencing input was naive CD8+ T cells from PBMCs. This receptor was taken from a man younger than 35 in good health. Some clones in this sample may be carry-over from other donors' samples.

For the CDR3, the DNA is TGTGCCAGCAGAGACCAGGCCGACCGTGGCTACACCTTC. Its protein is CASRDQADRGYTF. The chain carries TRBV7-9 and TRBJ1-2; D ambiguous. From germline, CDR1 is SEHNR and CDR2 FQNEAQ (reference sequence). Trimming pared 6 bases from V and 7 bases from J, leaving 15 bases between. The CDR3 is made up of 13 amino acids.